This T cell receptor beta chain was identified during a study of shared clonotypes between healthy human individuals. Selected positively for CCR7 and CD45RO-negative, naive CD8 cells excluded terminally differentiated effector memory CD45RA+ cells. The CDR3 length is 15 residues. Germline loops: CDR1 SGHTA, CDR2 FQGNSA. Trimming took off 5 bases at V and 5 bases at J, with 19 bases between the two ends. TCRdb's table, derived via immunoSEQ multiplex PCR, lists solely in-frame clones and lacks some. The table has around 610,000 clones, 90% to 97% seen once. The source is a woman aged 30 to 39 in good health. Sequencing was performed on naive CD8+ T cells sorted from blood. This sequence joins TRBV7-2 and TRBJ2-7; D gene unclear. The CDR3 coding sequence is TGTGCCAGCAGCCCAATGGAACTCCAATCCCACGAGCAGTACTTC. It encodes CASSPMELQSHEQYF. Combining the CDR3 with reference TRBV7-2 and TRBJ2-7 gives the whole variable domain GAGVSQSPSNKVTEKGKDVELRCDPISGHTALYWYRQSLGQGLEFLIYFQGNSAPDKSGLPSDRFSAERTGGSVSTLTIQRTQQEDSAVYLCASSPMELQSHEQYFGPGTRLTVT.